This TCR beta chain stems from a study of cytomegalovirus exposure and HLA in healthy donors (dated by TCRdb to about 2017). Turning to the overall study: An earlier analysis of some 550 of the donors reported 250 to 350 Gb of sequence data and approximately 110 million unique TCR beta sequences from about 180 million T cells. The later analysis used no new phenotypic data to find candidate immune exposures, relying instead on TCR beta sequences and their occurrence across donors. A later analysis re-examined previously published TCR beta repertoires from about 700 donors and added high-resolution HLA genotyping to investigate patterns of TCR occurrence. The aim of the study was to test whether cataloging public T cell receptors could identify signatures of past pathogen exposure. On average, roughly 240,000 unique TCR beta nucleotide sequences were sequenced per donor among fewer than 500 genotyped donors of the cohort, with 15% to 20% of those sequences being non-productive. The study used immunosequencing to profile the T cell repertoires of approximately 690 subjects and linked those repertoires to cytomegalovirus serostatus. About 320 gigabases of sequencing data and approximately 85 million unique TCR sequences were included in an early release covering several hundred HLA-typed donors. Donor age, sex, ethnicity and CMV serostatus were compiled alongside the repertoire data. Four to six DR-DQ haplotypes were handled as single units for association and clustering because linkage in the cohort was strong. Along with the roughly 610-subject first cohort, a separate validation cohort of approximately 110 different subjects was used. A later genetic analysis used genome-wide SNP genotypes for about 65% of the 666 donors, treating that subset as a discovery cohort. Class I and class II HLA loci were covered by the typing at four-digit resolution. To predict cytomegalovirus infection status, the study brought together high-throughput TCR immunosequencing, statistical association of individual TCRs with disease status, and machine learning. In an earlier analysis of 550 to 700 of the donors, high-throughput TCR beta sequencing was used to judge whether each TCR beta V gene segment behaved as functional or pseudogenic. Among the roughly 380 genotyped donors, around 81% belonged to the genetic ancestry cluster associated with self-reported Caucasian donors. Every repertoire in the discovery cohort had been generated on one and the same sequencing platform. Typing coverage varied by locus: roughly 629-630 donors for A, B, C, DRB1 and DQB1; approximately 560 for DQA1; more than 600 for DPA1; approximately 490 for DPB1.

CDR1 and CDR2 are read off the germline V gene as SGHDT and YYEEEE. The V and J ends are trimmed by 0 bases and 2 bases, leaving 12 bases between them. The CDR3, from cysteine to phenylalanine, totals 16 residues. The retained sequence is limited to the CDR3, 48 bases, with the frame set at the first base. In total, around 600 healthy bone marrow donors made up the cohort. Cohort members were all nominally healthy when sampled, although unrecorded immune exposures were likely present. The donor was CMV seronegative and was included in the group of about 350 seronegative cohort members. Each donor provided a peripheral blood sample, and peripheral blood mononuclear cells were used for TCR beta sequencing. Genomic DNA was extracted from the blood cell samples with the Qiagen DNeasy Blood Extraction Kit. What the research found in general, with its limitations: The classifier was reported to diagnose cytomegalovirus status with high specificity and sensitivity in both the original cohort and the validation cohort. Some IMGT-functional V segments, including TRBV6-2 and TRBV6-3, could not be distinguished by the 87-base-pair reads and were therefore excluded. The study listed 150 to 200 TCR beta chains as associated with cytomegalovirus. In a later analysis, 15,000 to 20,000 TCR beta sequences were associated with specific HLA alleles at a false discovery rate of 0.05. In a later analysis, several top co-occurrence clusters were reported to appear linked to parvovirus B19, influenza, CMV and Epstein-Barr virus. Compared with the approximately 700-donor mean, donors in an Asian-associated ancestry cluster had fewer N-insertions in productive TCRs, according to a later genetic analysis. The cohort was sequenced for TCR beta chains only, and without alpha or paired-chain data the features that could be detected were limited. Immune exposure information for the cohort was limited to CMV serostatus. Sequencing depth was assumed to be roughly uniform across donors in the presence/absence analyses, though that assumption may not hold. Correlated functional status among segregating V segments might be attributable to linkage disequilibrium, but an unknown experimental factor could not be ruled out. Across donors, most TCR sequences were observed very rarely, whereas some public TCRs were present in many individuals. Most CMV-associated TCR beta chains appeared to be HLA-restricted in a later analysis, and the HLA associations seemed to be driven largely by CMV exposure. Because counts were too low, seventeen rarely observed V segments, including chromosome 9 orphons, were excluded from the earlier analysis of 587 of the donors. A later analysis found that TCR association rates varied across HLA loci, with DRB1 alleles showing the most associated TCRs and HLA-C alleles the fewest. V-gene and J-gene trimming of TCR beta chains was associated with a missense DCLRE1C variant in a later genetic analysis, and the association was replicated in an independent cohort. When HLA alleles, especially DR and DQ, strongly co-occurred, TCR associations were difficult to assign to individual alleles. Because HLA typing was unavailable for some donors at each locus, only the typed subset was used in association tests. A further reported finding was that TCR beta sequences accurately predicted the HLA-A and HLA-B alleles for most subjects in the first cohort. The sequencing pipeline was judged likely to have produced a cluster of highly shared sequence variants as a technical artifact. The authors suggested that the approach could potentially be generalized to other disease states and immunological phenotypes. In vitro tests confirmed that three of the cytomegalovirus-associated TCR beta chains recognize cytomegalovirus antigens. An earlier analysis of around 540 of the donors showed that most TCR beta V segments appeared in productive rearrangements either about 87% or about 30% of the time, which broadly matched IMGT annotations. In a later analysis, HLA-associated TCR beta chains were found to be more clonally expanded and to have lower generation probabilities than equally common non-associated chains.

With regard to this clone: Its antigen is still unknown. No much larger clone exists at a distance of one base, and base qualities are not known.

The method behind the library was the immunoSEQ multiplex PCR assay. A mixture of 60 forward primers for TCR Vbeta segments and 13 reverse primers for TCR Jbeta segments was used in the multiplex PCR. Amplification of the CDR3 region of rearranged TCR beta genes was performed with a multiplex PCR assay on genomic DNA. The Illumina HiSeq System was used to sequence the amplified TCR beta libraries as 87-base-pair reads. The authors' analysis ran thus. Across the 500 to 850 repertoires, a later analysis counted roughly 77 million unique TCR beta chains, roughly 11 million of which were shared by at least two donors. A nearest-neighbor algorithm error-corrected the raw reads and collapsed the reads into unique sequences, merging closely related sequences to remove PCR and sequencing errors. V, D and J gene segments were assigned by aligning CDR3 sequences to IMGT reference sequences. For a sequence to be retained, a match of at least six nucleotides to both a V gene segment and a J gene segment was required. Rearrangements were classified as productive when the CDR3 lacked stop codons and remained in frame with V and J, and all other rearrangements were classified as non-productive. Following IMGT convention, CDR3 was defined as the stretch from the second conserved V-encoded cysteine up to the conserved J-encoded phenylalanine. The earlier analysis of about 560 of the donors excluded any sequence lacking an unambiguous match to a single V gene segment. An earlier analysis of fewer than 650 of the donors classified V segments as functional when productive rearrangements were above 56.7% and as segregating when the standard deviation between donors was above 5%. A statistical classification framework was built for diagnosing cytomegalovirus status from the catalog of TCR beta chain sequences. A later analysis assigned V and J genes by comparing TCR nucleotide sequences with IMGT/GENE-DB human TR gene sequences. Using the TCRdist pipeline, a later analysis assigned CDR3 sequences along with most-parsimonious VDJ recombination scenarios. In a later analysis, each TCR beta chain was defined by its CDR3 amino acid sequence together with its V-gene family, and reads lacking a unique V-gene family were excluded. A later analysis removed 450 to 600 highly shared, low-generation-probability nucleotide sequences to deal with suspected cross-contamination and a sequencing artifact. A later analysis calculated a clonal expansion index for each public chain from normalized within-repertoire ranks of inferred template counts. In a later analysis, generation probabilities were computed with a VDJ recombination model fitted to out-of-frame rearrangements, and the resulting probabilities were checked against IGoR. In a later analysis, TCR-TCR, TCR-HLA and TCR-CMV co-occurrence was scored with hypergeometric tests, and a repertoire-size bias correction was applied to TCR pairs. False discovery rates were estimated in a later analysis by permuting HLA or CMV assignments 20 times. A later analysis grouped co-occurring TCRs with DBSCAN, adding TCRdist sequence similarity when clustering within HLA-allele-positive subsets. Co-occurrence clustering excluded repertoires with fewer than 30,000 or more than 120,000 public chains, plus five with anomalous nucleotide sharing. This immuneACCESS table, as held by TCRdb, lists in-frame sequences with V and J called but not all clones. Of the missing ones, under half trace to an unresolved V gene in checked studies; the others have no known cause. V, J and clone size reflect that table, while D and trimming were determined from the DNA. The sample contains some 150,000 clones, roughly four fifths of them found a single time. Clones ranked in the top ten supply approximately 4.5% of the sample.

This sequence originates from a middle-aged man in good health and CMV-seronegative. Sample: PBMCs. The chain is made from TRBV5-6 and TRBJ1-5; no D gene call is confident. Read as DNA, the sequence is TGTGCCAGCAGCTTGGGAGGGTTCGGCGGCAATCAGCCCCAGCATTTT. Its amino acids are CASSLGGFGGNQPQHF.